This T cell receptor beta chain was observed in a study of blood T cell repertoires in COVID-19. V shed 1 base and J shed 7 bases, with 11 bases lying between them. Germline CDR1 SEHNR, CDR2 FQNEAQ (reference sequence). CDR3 length: 15 residues. Libraries were prepared by immunoSEQ multiplex PCR; TCRdb keeps only in-frame clonotypes and omits some of them. The sample lists approximately 320,000 clones, approximately 90% occurring once. Participants came from roughly 25 US areas, aged about 18 to 89 years. This rearrangement joins TRBV7-9 to TRBJ1-6; no reliable D call. The source material was PBMCs or T cells enriched from blood (not recorded which). The TCR originated in a woman aged 18-30 years who had recovered from COVID-19. The CDR3 nucleotides read TGTGCCAGCAGCTTAGAATGGGCCTCAAATTCACCCCTCCACTTT. As protein: CASSLEWASNSPLHF. Full variable domain (remainder filled in from reference TRBV7-9 and TRBJ1-6): DTGVSQNPRHKITKRGQNVTFRCDPISEHNRLYWYRQTLGQGPEFLTYFQNEAQLEKSRLLSDRFSAERPKGSFSTLEIQRTEQGDSAMYLCASSLEWASNSPLHFGNGTRLTVT.